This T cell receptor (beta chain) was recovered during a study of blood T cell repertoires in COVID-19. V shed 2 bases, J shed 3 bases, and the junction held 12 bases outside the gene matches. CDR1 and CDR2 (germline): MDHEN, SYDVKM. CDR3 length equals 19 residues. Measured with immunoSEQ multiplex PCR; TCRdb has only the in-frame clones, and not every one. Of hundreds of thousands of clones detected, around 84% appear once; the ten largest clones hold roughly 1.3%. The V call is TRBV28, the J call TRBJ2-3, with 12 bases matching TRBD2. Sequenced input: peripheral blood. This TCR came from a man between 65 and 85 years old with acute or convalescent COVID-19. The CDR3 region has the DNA TGTGCCAGCAGTTTAAAACGGCCTAGCGGGGGGGCGAAAACAGATACGCAGTATTTT. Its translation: CASSLKRPSGGAKTDTQYF.